The 21 T cell receptor beta chains below come from one sample, sequenced in a study of cytomegalovirus exposure and HLA in healthy donors. PCR amplification relied on 60 Vbeta primers (plus 13 Jbeta primers). Assay: immunoSEQ multiplex PCR; the TCRdb copy retains only in-frame clones and omits some. The data hold hundreds of thousands of clones, with about three quarters observed a single time. Sample: PBMCs. The receptors were sampled from a male donor in good health and CMV-seronegative.

V and J are TRBV30 and TRBJ1-5; D not resolved. The germline gives CDR1 GTSNPN, CDR2 SVGIG (reference sequence). The CDR3 is 16 residues long. V lost 1 base and J 6 bases, leaving 19 bases between the germline ends. This CDR3 reads CAWSDTLGRLGQPQHF. The CDR3 nucleotides read TGTGCCTGGAGTGACACCCTGGGCCGGCTGGGTCAGCCCCAGCATTTT.

A word on this clone: A junction end diverges from the germline sequence, so it may reflect a read error. The J gene is TRBJ2-7, the V gene TRBV7-9, with 10 bases fitting TRBD2. The CDR3 has 12 residues. The germline V gene has CDR1 SEHNR and CDR2 FQNEAQ (reference sequence). The CDR3: CSSSLAGGEQYF. The CDR3 bases are TGTTCCAGCAGCTTAGCGGGGGGCGAGCAGTACTTC.

The chain is built from TRBV30 and TRBJ1-2; unclear D gene. This CDR3 contains 15 residues. V shed 1 base and J shed 4 bases, with 16 bases lying between them. Per the germline V gene, CDR1 is GTSNPN and CDR2 is SVGIG (reference sequence). DNA of the CDR3: TGTGCCTGGAGTGGAAGCGGGCCAAAACCCTATGGCTACACCTTC. Protein sequence: CAWSGSGPKPYGYTF.

The chain recombines TRBV28 with TRBJ1-1; the D is unclear. Trimming took 8 bases from V and 1 from J, leaving 8 bases between them. This CDR3 spans 12 amino acids. Germline V CDR1 and CDR2: MDHEN, SYDVKM. The CDR3 nucleotides read TGTGCCAGCGGCACAGCGAACACTGAAGCTTTCTTT. Protein: CASGTANTEAFF.

The rearrangement joins TRBV27 to TRBJ2-1, with D tentatively TRBD2 (6 bases). V lost 3 bases and J lost 6, with 15 bases in between. The CDR3 runs 15 residues. The germline gives CDR1 MNHEY, CDR2 SMNVEV (reference sequence). The CDR3 is CASSFSGGSLNEQFF. CDR3 DNA: TGTGCCAGCAGTTTTAGCGGCGGCAGTCTCAATGAGCAGTTCTTC.

The chain carries TRBV27 and TRBJ1-3, with D perhaps TRBD1 (5 bases). Trimming removed 4 bases at V and 2 bases at J, with 15 bases between. The CDR3 is 16 amino acids. Germline loops: CDR1 MNHEY, CDR2 SMNVEV (reference sequence). The CDR3 DNA is TGTGCCAGCAGTTGGGACTACCCCGGGCCTGGAAACACCATATATTTT. This encodes CASSWDYPGPGNTIYF.

The gene calls are TRBV5-4 and TRBJ2-3, with no clear D. The V end was cut by 0 bases, the J end by 5 bases, with 13 bases between. Germline V gene sequence: CDR1 SGHNT, CDR2 YYREEE (reference sequence). The length of the CDR3 is 15 residues. CDR3 in amino acids: CASSLDLLSRDTQYF. CDR3 sequence (DNA): TGTGCCAGCAGCTTGGACTTACTATCTAGAGATACGCAGTATTTT.

This clone has just one count. The chain is built from TRBV18 and TRBJ2-7; 9 bases line up with TRBD2. This CDR3 has 16 residues. CDR1 KGHSH and CDR2 LQKENI come from the germline V gene. Losses at the gene ends were 2 bases for V and 2 bases for J; bases not matched to a gene: 7. DNA for the CDR3: TGTGCCAGCTCACCAAAGTTGGCTAGCGGGACCTACGAGCAGTACTTC. As protein: CASSPKLASGTYEQYF.

The chain combines TRBV7-6 with TRBJ1-1, with D possibly being TRBD1 (5 bases). Trimming removed 2 bases at V and 6 bases at J, with 13 bases between. The CDR3 has 14 amino acids. CDR1 is SGHVS and CDR2 is FNYEAQ in the germline V gene. The CDR3 sequence: CASSLLGQGAEAFF. In nucleotides, the CDR3 is TGTGCCAGCAGCTTATTAGGGCAGGGTGCTGAAGCTTTCTTT.

V and J are TRBV30 and TRBJ1-2; 9 nucleotides match TRBD1. The germline gives CDR1 GTSNPN, CDR2 SVGIG (reference sequence). J was trimmed by 2 bases and V by 0 bases; bases with no gene match: 4. The CDR3 contains 15 residues. The chain's CDR3 is CAWSVPGQGNYGYTF. The DNA of the CDR3 is TGTGCCTGGAGTGTCCCGGGACAGGGAAACTATGGCTACACCTTC.

This chain connects TRBV4-2 to TRBJ1-2; weak D call: TRBD1 (6 bases). This CDR3 contains 16 residues. CDR1 and CDR2 (germline): LGHNA, YNFKEQ. Trimming took 0 bases from V and 1 from J, leaving 12 bases between them. The CDR3 is CASSQETGSFNYGYTF. The CDR3 DNA reads TGTGCCAGCAGCCAAGAGACAGGAAGTTTTAACTATGGCTACACCTTC.

The CDR3 coding sequence is TGTGCCAGCAGTTTGGGACAGCACTGGGAGCAGTACTTC. Amino acids: CASSLGQHWEQYF. The genes are TRBV27 and TRBJ2-7, with 7 positions matching TRBD1. CDR1 and CDR2 (germline): MNHEY, SMNVEV (reference sequence). The CDR3 sequence is 13 residues long. V was clipped by 3 bases and J by 7 bases; unmatched bases: 6.

This clone was detected a few times. V is TRBV29-1 and J is TRBJ2-3; TRBD2 matches 8 bases. With 2 bases clipped from V and 5 bases from J, the junction kept 9 bases outside the gene matches. This CDR3 contains 15 residues. Germline V lookup: CDR1 SQVTM, CDR2 ANQGSEA. The CDR3: CSVEPPGGAKDTQYF. As DNA, the CDR3 is TGCAGCGTTGAACCTCCCGGGGGGGCCAAAGATACGCAGTATTTT.

The chain employs TRBV1 and TRBJ2-5; the D call of TRBD2 is as the table states it, not checked on the DNA. TRBV1 represents a pseudogene. The CDR3 is 18 amino acids. CDR3 coding DNA: TGCACCAGCAGCCAAGATCGGATACGGGAGGGGATTCAAGAGACCCAGTACTTC. Protein product: CTSSQDRIREGIQETQYF.

The V and J genes are TRBV7-9 and TRBJ2-3; TRBD1 is a possible D gene (6 bases). The CDR3 extends over 16 amino acids. V was shortened by 5 bases and J by 2 bases, with 17 bases between the two germline ends. Germline CDR1 is SEHNR and CDR2 is FQNEAQ (reference sequence). Here the CDR3 reads CASSRGQSSFTDTQYF. As DNA, the CDR3 is TGTGCCAGCAGCCGCGGACAGTCAAGCTTCACAGATACGCAGTATTTT.

The V call is TRBV4-1, the J call TRBJ1-2, with 8 bases lining up with TRBD1. The CDR3 contains 16 residues. Looked up from germline, CDR1 is MGHRA and CDR2 is YSYEKL. V lost 4 bases to trimming and J lost 2 bases; unmatched junction nucleotides: 9. CDR3 nucleotide sequence: TGCGCCAGCAGCCGACTGGGACAGGACCTAAACTATGGCTACACCTTC. Residues: CASSRLGQDLNYGYTF.

The genes are TRBV10-3 and TRBJ2-2; TRBD2 is a possible D gene (6 bases). V gave up 6 bases and J gave up 4 bases, with 12 bases separating them. The CDR3 contains 14 residues. Germline V gene data show CDR1 as ENHRY and CDR2 as SYGVKD. The CDR3 reads CAIRSSESTGELFF. The CDR3 nucleotides read TGTGCCATCAGGTCTAGCGAGAGCACCGGGGAGCTGTTTTTT.

The CDR3, as DNA: TGCGCCAGCAGCCAAGCGCAGGATACTCTCTGGGGCCGGGTCCTGACTTTC. Translating it yields CASSQAQDTLWGRVLTF. The chain uses TRBV4-3 and TRBJ2-6; D is possibly TRBD1 (5 bases). Trimming took 1 base from V and 13 from J, leaving 23 bases between them. The CDR3 has 17 residues. From germline, CDR1 is LGHNA and CDR2 YSLEER.

CDR3 protein: CASSLEAEISLSGANVLTF. As DNA, the CDR3 is TGTGCCAGCAGCTTAGAGGCAGAAATCTCCCTCTCTGGGGCCAACGTCCTGACTTTC. The chain couples TRBV11-2 to TRBJ2-6; D is undetermined. Trimming took 0 bases from V and 0 from J, leaving 15 bases between them. From germline, CDR1 is SGHAT and CDR2 FQNNGV. There are 19 residues in the CDR3. Together with reference TRBV11-2 and TRBJ2-6, the CDR3 gives the full variable domain: EAGVAQSPRYKIIEKRQSVAFWCNPISGHATLYWYQQILGQGPKLLIQFQNNGVVDDSQLPKDRFSAERLKGVDSTLKIQPAKLEDSAVYLCASSLEAEISLSGANVLTFGAGSRLTVL.

The chain links TRBV4-1 to TRBJ1-6, with D perhaps TRBD1 (6 bases). The CDR3 loop spans 19 amino acids. Trimming took off 0 bases at V and 0 bases at J, with 15 bases between the two ends. Germline V CDR1 and CDR2: MGHRA, YSYEKL. CDR3 sequence reads: CASSQDLGGGSSYNSPLHF. In DNA, the CDR3 is TGCGCCAGCAGCCAAGATTTAGGGGGGGGGAGCTCCTATAATTCACCCCTCCACTTT.

This chain connects TRBV6-5 to TRBJ1-1; D is undetermined. With 0 bases removed from V and 1 base from J, the gap between germline ends came to 6 bases. Germline CDR1 reads MNHEY; CDR2 reads SVGAGI. The CDR3 has 14 amino acids. The CDR3 bases are TGTGCCAGCAGTTACTCGGCCGAGAACACTGAAGCTTTCTTT. Translating it yields CASSYSAENTEAFF.